The clone carrying this T cell receptor beta chain was observed many times. This CDR3 spans 16 amino acids. Germline loops: CDR1 DFQATT, CDR2 SNEGSKA (reference sequence). J gave up 2 bases and V 3 bases, and 7 bases lay outside the gene matches. The data originate from a study of read filtering for tumor transcriptome and immune sequencing. This library used roughly 430 ng RNA and molecular barcoded adaptors spanning alpha/delta and beta/gamma chains. TCRdb reanalysed the reads using MiXCR and keeps one entry per CDR3 protein. The sample contains 65,000 or so distinct CDR3 sequences, around 19% of which appear only once.

The sequencing input was a population of CD138-negative cells sorted from bone marrow. This clonotype originated in a donor aged 40 or over with multiple myeloma. J is TRBJ2-1 and V is TRBV20-1, with TRBD2 matching 10 bases. The CDR3 reads CSARTPSGRAYNEQFF. CDR3 nucleotide sequence: TGCAGTGCTAGGACACCGAGCGGGAGGGCCTACAATGAGCAGTTCTTC.